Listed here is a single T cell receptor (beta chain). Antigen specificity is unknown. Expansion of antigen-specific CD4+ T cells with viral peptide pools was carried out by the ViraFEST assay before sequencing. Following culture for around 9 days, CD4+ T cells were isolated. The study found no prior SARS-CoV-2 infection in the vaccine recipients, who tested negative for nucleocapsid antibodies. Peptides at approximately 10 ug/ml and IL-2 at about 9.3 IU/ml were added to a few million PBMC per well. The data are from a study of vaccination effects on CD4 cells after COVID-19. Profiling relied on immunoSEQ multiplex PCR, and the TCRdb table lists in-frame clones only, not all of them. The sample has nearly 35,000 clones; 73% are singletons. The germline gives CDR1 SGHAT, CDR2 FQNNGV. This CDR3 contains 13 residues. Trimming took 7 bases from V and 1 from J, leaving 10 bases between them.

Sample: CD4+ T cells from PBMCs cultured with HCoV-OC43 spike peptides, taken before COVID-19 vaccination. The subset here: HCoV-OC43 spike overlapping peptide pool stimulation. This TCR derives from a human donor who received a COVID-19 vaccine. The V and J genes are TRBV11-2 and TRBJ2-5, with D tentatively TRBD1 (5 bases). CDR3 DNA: TGTGCCAGCAACCCGACAGTCCAAGAGACCCAGTACTTC. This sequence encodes CASNPTVQETQYF.